This TCR beta chain is drawn from a study of shared clonotypes between healthy human individuals. The study, taken as a whole, reports: Expectations were that clonotype sharing among donors would be affected by sequencing depth.

The split of CD4+ cells yielded CD45RA+ naive and CD45RA-negative memory subsets. The authors split each subset's genomic DNA evenly across several immunoSEQ plates. Original handling: With immunoSEQ giving junction-only sequences and no quality scores, filtering differed. Repertoires were generated with immunoSEQ multiplex PCR, while TCRdb's copy carries only in-frame clones and drops some. Clone size and the V and J calls come from that table; the DNA yielded D and trimming. The sample carries 950,000 to 1,100,000 clones, approximately 78% recorded once. A remark on this clone: What it binds is unknown.

The V gene's germline CDR1 is SGHTA and CDR2 FQGNSA. V was trimmed by 5 bases and J by 12 bases, leaving 14 bases between them. The CDR3 is made up of 11 amino acids. The material sequenced was memory CD4+ T cells from PBMCs. The subset is: CD45RA-negative fraction. The rearrangement links TRBV7-2 to TRBJ2-7; D is perhaps TRBD1 (6 bases). The clonotype was recovered from a man aged 18 to 29 in good health. Some clones in this sample may be carry-over from other donors' samples. CDR3 amino acids: CASSPDRRLYF. The CDR3 DNA is TGTGCCAGCAGCCCAGACAGGCGGTTGTACTTC.